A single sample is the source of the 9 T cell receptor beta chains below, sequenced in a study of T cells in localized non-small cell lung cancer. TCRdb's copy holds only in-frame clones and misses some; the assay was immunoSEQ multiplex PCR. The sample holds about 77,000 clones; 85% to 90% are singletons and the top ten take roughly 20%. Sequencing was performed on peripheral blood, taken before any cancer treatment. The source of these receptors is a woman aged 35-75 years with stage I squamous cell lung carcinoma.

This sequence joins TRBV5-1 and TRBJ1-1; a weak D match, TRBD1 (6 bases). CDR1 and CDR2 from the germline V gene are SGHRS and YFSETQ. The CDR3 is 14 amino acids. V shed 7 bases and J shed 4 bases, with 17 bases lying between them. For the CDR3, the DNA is TGCGCCAGCTCCCCGGGGGGGGCTGGCACTGAAGCTTTCTTT. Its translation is CASSPGGAGTEAFF.

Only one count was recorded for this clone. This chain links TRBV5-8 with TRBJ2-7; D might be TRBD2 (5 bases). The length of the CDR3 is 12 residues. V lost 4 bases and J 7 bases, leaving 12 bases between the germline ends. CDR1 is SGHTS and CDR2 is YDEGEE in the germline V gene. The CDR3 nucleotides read TGTGCCAGCAGCAGCGACACGGGAGAGCAGTACTTC. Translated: CASSSDTGEQYF.

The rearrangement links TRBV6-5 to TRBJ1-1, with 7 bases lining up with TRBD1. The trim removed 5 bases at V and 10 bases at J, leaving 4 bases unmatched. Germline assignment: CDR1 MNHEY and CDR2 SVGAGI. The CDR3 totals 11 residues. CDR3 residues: CASSDRVGAFF. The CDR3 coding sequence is TGTGCCAGCAGTGACAGGGTCGGAGCTTTCTTT.

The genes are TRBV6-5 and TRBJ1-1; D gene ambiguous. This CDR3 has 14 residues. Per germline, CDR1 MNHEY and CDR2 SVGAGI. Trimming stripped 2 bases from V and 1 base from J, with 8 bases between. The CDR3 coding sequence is TGTGCCAGCAGTTACCGTAGTGAGAACACTGAAGCTTTCTTT. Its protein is CASSYRSENTEAFF.

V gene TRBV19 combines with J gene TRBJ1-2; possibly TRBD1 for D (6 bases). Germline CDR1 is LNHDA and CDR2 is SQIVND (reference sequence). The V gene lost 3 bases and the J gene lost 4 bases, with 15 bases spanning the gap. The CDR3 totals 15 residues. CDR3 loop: CASSISPQGTYGYTF. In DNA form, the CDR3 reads TGTGCCAGTAGTATCAGCCCACAGGGTACCTATGGCTACACCTTC.

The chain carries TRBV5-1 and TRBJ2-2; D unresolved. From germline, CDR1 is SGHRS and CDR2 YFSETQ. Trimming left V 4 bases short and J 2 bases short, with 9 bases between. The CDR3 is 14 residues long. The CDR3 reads CASSVMPNTGELFF. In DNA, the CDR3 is TGCGCCAGCAGCGTCATGCCAAACACCGGGGAGCTGTTTTTT.

CDR3 in amino acids: CASSDGQGNEKLFF. In nucleotides, the CDR3 is TGTGCCAGCAGTGACGGACAGGGTAATGAAAAACTGTTTTTT. This sequence joins TRBV6-1 and TRBJ1-4, with 8 bases fitting TRBD1. The CDR3 is made up of 14 amino acids. The trim removed 3 bases at V and 4 bases at J, leaving 1 base unmatched. CDR1 is MNHNS and CDR2 is SASEGT in the germline V gene.

DNA of the CDR3: TGTGCCAGCTCACCCCAGCGGGGGGGCGGGGAGCAGTTCTTC. Its protein product is CASSPQRGGGEQFF. The chain uses TRBV18 and TRBJ2-1; the match to TRBD2 covers 10 bases. This CDR3 contains 14 residues. CDR1 and CDR2 (germline): KGHSH, LQKENI. V shed 3 bases and J 10 bases; nucleotides not matched to a gene: 6.

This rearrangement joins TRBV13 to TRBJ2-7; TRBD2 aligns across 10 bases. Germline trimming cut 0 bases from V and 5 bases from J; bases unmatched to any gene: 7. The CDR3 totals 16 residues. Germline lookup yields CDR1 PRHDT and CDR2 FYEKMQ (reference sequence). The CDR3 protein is CASSLGLASGGHEQYF. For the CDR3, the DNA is TGTGCCAGCAGCTTAGGCCTGGCTAGCGGGGGCCACGAGCAGTACTTC.